This TCR beta chain came from a study of beta chain features in type 1 diabetes. Comment on this clone: The antigen remains unidentified.

Expressed TCRB transcripts were sequenced because the entire RNA isolate underwent reverse transcription. Generated by immunoSEQ multiplex PCR, the TCRdb table keeps only in-frame clones and is missing some. Counted here are about 160,000 clones, about 9% occurring once; the ten biggest clones make up around 0.7%. Findings and caveats of the study: Researchers report that Type 1 diabetes patients had moderately but significantly shorter TCRB CDR3s across all four CD4+ subsets.

The CDR3 is made up of 16 amino acids. Germline assignment: CDR1 SGHRS and CDR2 YFSETQ. The V end lost 0 bases, the J end lost 3 bases, and 12 bases lay between the germline ends. This sequence joins TRBV5-1 and TRBJ2-2; D gene ambiguous. The sample was central memory CD4+ T cells from blood. The clonotype was recovered from a young woman with type 1 diabetes. The CDR3 DNA is TGCGCCAGCAGCTTGGAAGGTGGGCAGGACACCGGGGAGCTGTTTTTT. Encoded protein: CASSLEGGQDTGELFF. Together with reference TRBV5-1 and TRBJ2-2, the CDR3 gives the full variable domain: KAGVTQTPRYLIKTRGQQVTLSCSPISGHRSVSWYQQTPGQGLQFLFEYFSETQRNKGNFPGRFSGRQFSNSRSEMNVSTLELGDSALYLCASSLEGGQDTGELFFGEGSRLTVL.